This T cell receptor (beta chain) is drawn from a study of CD8+ T cells in alopecia areata. Study results and limitations: Lesional scalp exceeded normal scalp in clonality, especially in alopecia totalis/universalis. Clarity of TCR sharing across patients fell short of that in mice, possibly HLA-related.

Extracted RNA was reverse transcribed, and the resulting cDNA served as sequencing template. This table comes from immunoSEQ multiplex PCR, and its TCRdb copy is limited to in-frame clones, with some not included. The sample includes 150,000 or so clones, 49% seen only once; the top ten take around a sixth. CDR1 and CDR2 (germline): SGHAT, FQNNGV. The V and J ends lost 3 bases and 5 bases respectively, with 13 bases between them. CDR3 length: 14 amino acids. Peripheral blood samples and lesional scalp punch biopsies were obtained from alopecia areata patients. This clone was detected only a few times. The target antigen is unknown.

This sequence joins TRBV11-2 and TRBJ2-5; unclear D gene. The sample in question was CD8+ T cells sorted from blood, obtained at week 0. The clonotype was recovered from a human donor with alopecia areata. CDR3 amino acids: CASSFRKWPETQYF. The DNA of the CDR3 is TGTGCCAGCAGCTTTCGGAAGTGGCCCGAGACCCAGTACTTC.